What follows are 14 T cell receptor beta chains derived from one specimen sequenced in a study of cytomegalovirus exposure and HLA in healthy donors. The PCR had 60 Vbeta and 13 Jbeta primers. Some clones are missing from TCRdb's copy, which holds only in-frame ones; the method was immunoSEQ multiplex PCR. The sample shows around 110,000 clones, roughly three quarters of them seen only once. What was sequenced was PBMCs. The receptors were sampled from a man younger than 35 in good health and CMV-seronegative.

This clone was detected only once. This rearrangement joins TRBV7-9 to TRBJ2-7; D possibly corresponds to TRBD2 (7 bases). V lost 5 bases and J lost 2, with 16 bases in between. Germline values: CDR1 SEHNR, CDR2 FQNEAQ (reference sequence). The CDR3 extends over 15 amino acids. DNA of the CDR3: TGTGCCAGCAGCCGAGGGGCGGGGGCCGCCTACGAGCAGTACTTC. It translates to CASSRGAGAAYEQYF.

The chain is built from TRBV9 and TRBJ2-1; the match to TRBD1 covers 8 bases. The J segment lost 8 bases and the V segment lost 0 bases, leaving 7 bases of the junction unmatched. Germline V lookup: CDR1 SGDLS, CDR2 YYNGEE. The CDR3 extends over 15 amino acids. CDR3 in DNA: TGTGCCAGCAGCGTAGGGTCAGGGGGCACGGATGAGCAGTTCTTC. Protein: CASSVGSGGTDEQFF.

The genes are TRBV15 and TRBJ1-6, with TRBD1 as a possible D gene (6 bases). The germline V and J ends were trimmed by 1 base and 6 bases, with 13 bases remaining between them. The CDR3 spans 16 residues. CDR1 is LNHNV, CDR2 YYDKDF, per germline (reference sequence). The CDR3 protein is CATSRGDNRANSPLHF. In nucleotides, the CDR3 is TGTGCCACCAGCAGAGGGGACAACAGGGCTAATTCACCCCTCCACTTT.

This sequence joins TRBV19 and TRBJ1-4, with 9 bases fitting TRBD1. Per germline, CDR1 LNHDA and CDR2 SQIVND (reference sequence). The CDR3 totals 16 residues. V was pared by 5 bases and J by 8 bases, with 12 bases of the junction left unmatched. The CDR3, as DNA: TGTGCCAGTAGTGCCGAGCGACAGGGGGTAGGAGAAAAACTGTTTTTT. Its translation is CASSAERQGVGEKLFF. Combining the CDR3 with reference TRBV19 and TRBJ1-4 gives the whole variable domain DGGITQSPKYLFRKEGQNVTLSCEQNLNHDAMYWYRQDPGQGLRLIYYSQIVNDFQKGDIAEGYSVSREKKESFPLTVTSAQKNPTAFYLCASSAERQGVGEKLFFGSGTQLSVL.

V usage is TRBV18 and J usage is TRBJ2-3; 14 positions agree with TRBD2. Trimming at V came to 1 base and at J to 2 bases, leaving 5 bases not matched to a gene. The CDR3 contains 18 residues. The germline CDR1 and CDR2 sequences are KGHSH and LQKENI. As DNA, the CDR3 is TGTGCCAGCTCACCACTGGGACTAGCGGGGGCCAACACAGATACGCAGTATTTT. It is translated as CASSPLGLAGANTDTQYF. Filled out from reference TRBV18 and TRBJ2-3, the complete variable domain reads NAGVMQNPRHLVRRRGQEARLRCSPMKGHSHVYWYRQLPEEGLKFMVYLQKENIIDESGMPKERFSAEFPKEGPSILRIQQVVRGDSAAYFCASSPLGLAGANTDTQYFGPGTRLTVL.

The CDR3 protein is CASSWAGTGFSNQPQHF. Here the CDR3 DNA reads TGTGCCAGCAGCTGGGCCGGGACAGGGTTTAGCAATCAGCCCCAGCATTTT. V usage is TRBV5-6 and J usage is TRBJ1-5; 9 bases match TRBD1. V shed 3 bases and J 0 bases; nucleotides not matched to a gene: 7. Germline CDR1 is SGHDT and CDR2 is YYEEEE. CDR3 length: 17 amino acids. The complete variable domain, with remaining parts taken from reference TRBV5-6 and TRBJ1-5, reads DAGVTQSPTHLIKTRGQQVTLRCSPKSGHDTVSWYQQALGQGPQFIFQYYEEEERQRGNFPDRFSGHQFPNYSSELNVNALLLGDSALYLCASSWAGTGFSNQPQHFGDGTRLSIL.

The chain uses TRBV9 and TRBJ2-3; TRBD1 is a possible D gene (6 bases). The germline V gene has CDR1 SGDLS and CDR2 YYNGEE. CDR3 size: 15 residues. Trimming stripped 0 bases from V and 1 base from J, with 9 bases between. The CDR3 DNA reads TGTGCCAGCAGCGTAGCCCACAGGGGCACAGATACGCAGTATTTT. Residues: CASSVAHRGTDTQYF. The complete variable domain, with remaining parts taken from reference TRBV9 and TRBJ2-3, reads DSGVTQTPKHLITATGQRVTLRCSPRSGDLSVYWYQQSLDQGLQFLIQYYNGEERAKGNILERFSAQQFPDLHSELNLSSLELGDSALYFCASSVAHRGTDTQYFGPGTRLTVL.

This clone was seen only once. V gene TRBV5-4 combines with J gene TRBJ1-2; D may be TRBD1 (6 bases). V lost 0 bases and J lost 6, with 15 bases in between. This CDR3 is built from 15 residues. Germline loops: CDR1 SGHNT, CDR2 YYREEE (reference sequence). The CDR3 sequence: CASSLGNDRQDGYTF. The CDR3 nucleotides read TGTGCCAGCAGCTTGGGGAATGACAGACAGGATGGCTACACCTTC.

The CDR3 DNA reads TGTGCCAGCAGCTTCCAGGGGAGTTTCACTGAAGCTTTCTTT. This encodes CASSFQGSFTEAFF. The chain links TRBV5-8 to TRBJ1-1; weak D call: TRBD1 (6 bases). The CDR3 runs 14 residues. CDR1 and CDR2 (germline): SGHTS, YDEGEE. Deletions cut 2 bases from V and 4 bases from J, with 12 bases between.

V usage is TRBV12-5 and J usage is TRBJ2-3, with TRBD2 matching over 9 bases. CDR1 is LGHNT, CDR2 FRNRAP, per germline. The V gene end was trimmed by 3 bases and the J gene end by 3 bases; junction bases not matched to a gene: 1. This CDR3 contains 14 residues. The CDR3 sequence: CASGLAGGTDTQYF. The CDR3 DNA sequence: TGTGCTAGTGGTTTAGCGGGGGGAACAGATACGCAGTATTTT.

V is TRBV4-3 and J is TRBJ2-5; the D gene is possibly TRBD1 (5 bases). The V end was cut by 0 bases, the J end by 4 bases, with 9 bases between. This CDR3 contains 14 residues. In germline, CDR1 is LGHNA, CDR2 YSLEER. Here the CDR3 reads CASSQERGIETQYF. CDR3 nucleotides: TGCGCCAGCAGCCAAGAAAGGGGAATAGAGACCCAGTACTTC.

The chain combines TRBV11-2 with TRBJ2-2, with TRBD1 as a possible D gene (6 bases). The germline V gene encodes CDR1 SGHAT and CDR2 FQNNGV. This CDR3 contains 15 residues. V was clipped by 2 bases and J by 4 bases, with 11 bases between them. The CDR3: CASSLTGSSTGELFF. CDR3 bases: TGTGCCAGCAGCTTAACAGGGTCGAGCACCGGGGAGCTGTTTTTT.

The chain links TRBV7-9 to TRBJ2-7; 12 bases line up with TRBD2. The germline gives CDR1 SEHNR, CDR2 FQNEAQ (reference sequence). The CDR3 has 17 amino acids. V lost 8 bases and J lost 2; bases outside the gene matches: 13. CDR3 sequence reads: CASGGLAGGPSAYEQYF. CDR3 bases: TGTGCCAGCGGCGGGCTAGCGGGGGGGCCGAGCGCCTACGAGCAGTACTTC.

CDR3 coding DNA: TGCGCCAGCAGCCAAGTGACGGGGGTTGGCACCGGGGAGCTGTTTTTT. It yields the protein CASSQVTGVGTGELFF. The chain joins TRBV4-3 to TRBJ2-2; maybe TRBD2 (6 bases). The CDR3 length is 16 residues. Germline CDR1 reads LGHNA; CDR2 reads YSLEER. V lost 1 base and J lost 4, with 13 bases in between.